The T cell receptor (beta chain) described here comes from a study of blood T cell repertoires in COVID-19. The Seattle site enrolled patients during active infection and followed them longitudinally. J gave up 4 bases and V 6 bases, and 10 bases lay outside the gene matches. The CDR3 consists of 16 residues. CDR1 and CDR2 from the germline V gene are MNHEY and SMNVEV (reference sequence). As processed by the authors: Estimation of nucleated cell counts was performed using reference gene primer amplification. Sequencing used immunoSEQ multiplex PCR; TCRdb keeps in-frame clones, though not all of them. V and J calls and clone size are as listed in that table; D and trimming were resolved from the DNA. The sample carries about 65,000 clones, roughly 80% recorded once. This clone came up once.

Input material: peripheral blood. The source is a man aged 50-59 years with COVID-19, enrolled during active disease. The V and J genes are TRBV27 and TRBJ2-2; 8 bases agree with TRBD1. CDR3 DNA sequence: TGTGCCAGCAGCCTCTCCGGGACAGGACTCACCGGGGAGCTGTTTTTT. Amino acids: CASSLSGTGLTGELFF.